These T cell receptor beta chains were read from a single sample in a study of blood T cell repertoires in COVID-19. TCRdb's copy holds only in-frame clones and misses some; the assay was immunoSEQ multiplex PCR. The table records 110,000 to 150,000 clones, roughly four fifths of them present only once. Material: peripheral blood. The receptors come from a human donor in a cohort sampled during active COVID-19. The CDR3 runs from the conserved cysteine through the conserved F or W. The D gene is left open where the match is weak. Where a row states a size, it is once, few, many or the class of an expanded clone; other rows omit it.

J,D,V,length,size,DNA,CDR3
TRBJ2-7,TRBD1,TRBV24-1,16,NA,TGTGCCACCAGTGGACGCTCGGGACAGGGGTCGATAGAGCAGTACTTC,CATSGRSGQGSIEQYF
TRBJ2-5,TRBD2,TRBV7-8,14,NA,TGTGCCAGCAGCCCGGGACTAGATCAAGAGACCCAGTACTTC,CASSPGLDQETQYF
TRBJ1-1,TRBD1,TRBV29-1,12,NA,TGCAGCGGCGGACAGGGGAACACTGAAGCTTTCTTT,CSGGQGNTEAFF
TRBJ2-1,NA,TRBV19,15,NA,TGTGCCAGTAGTCGGCTCCGGCAGGGCTACAATGAGCAGTTCTTC,CASSRLRQGYNEQFF
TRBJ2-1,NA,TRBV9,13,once,TGTGCCAGCAGTCCCAGACTATACAATGAGCAGTTCTTC,CASSPRLYNEQFF
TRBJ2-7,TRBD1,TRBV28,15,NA,TGTGCCAGCAGTTTATGGGGGACAGGGGGCTTGGAGCAGTACTTC,CASSLWGTGGLEQYF
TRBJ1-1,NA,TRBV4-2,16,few,TGTGCCAGCAGCCAAGATCCGGGGCGGGGGTCCACTGAAGCTTTCTTT,CASSQDPGRGSTEAFF
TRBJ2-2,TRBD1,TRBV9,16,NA,TGTGCCAGCACCTTCAAGAGGACAGGGCACACCGGGGAGCTGTTTTTT,CASTFKRTGHTGELFF
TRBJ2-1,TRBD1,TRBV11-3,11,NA,TGTGCCAGCAGCCCAGGGACAGGGGTGTTCTTC,CASSPGTGVFF
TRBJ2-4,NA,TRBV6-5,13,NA,TGTGCCAGCAGTTACGAGGAGTCTCGGATTCAGTACTTC,CASSYEESRIQYF
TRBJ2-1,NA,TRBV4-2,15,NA,TGTGCCAGCAGCCAAGAGGAGGAGTCCTACAATGAGCAGTTCTTC,CASSQEEESYNEQFF
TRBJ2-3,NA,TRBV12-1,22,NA,TGTGCCAGCAGCTTTGAGTGGATTTGGGAGTCTACCTACCACTCCGGCACAGATACGCAGTATTTT,CASSFEWIWESTYHSGTDTQYF
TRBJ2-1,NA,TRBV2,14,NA,TGTGCCAGCAGTGACTCTGGACAAATCAATGAGCAGTTCTTC,CASSDSGQINEQFF
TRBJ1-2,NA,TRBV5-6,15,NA,TGTGCCAGCAGCTCAAGGGGTTGGAAGCACTATGGCTACACCTTC,CASSSRGWKHYGYTF
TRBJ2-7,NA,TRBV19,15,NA,TGTGCCAGTAGCAAAGGGACGGGGGTCTCCTACGAGCAGTACTTC,CASSKGTGVSYEQYF
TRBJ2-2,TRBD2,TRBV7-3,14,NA,TGTGCCAGCAGCCCGGGCGGGAGGACCGGGGAGCTGTTTTTT,CASSPGGRTGELFF
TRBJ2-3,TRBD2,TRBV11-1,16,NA,TGTGCCAGCAGCTTGGGACTAGCGGCGGGAAGAGATACGCAGTATTTT,CASSLGLAAGRDTQYF
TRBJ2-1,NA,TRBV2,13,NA,TGTGCCAGCAGGCAGGCCGGCAACAATGAGCAGTTCTTC,CASRQAGNNEQFF
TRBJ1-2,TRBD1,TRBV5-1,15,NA,TGCGCCAGCAGCTTACGGACAGGGGGAGATAATGGCTACACCTTC,CASSLRTGGDNGYTF
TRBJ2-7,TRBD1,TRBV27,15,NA,TGTGCCAGCAGCATCGGGACAGCCCCAACCTACGAGCAGTACTTC,CASSIGTAPTYEQYF
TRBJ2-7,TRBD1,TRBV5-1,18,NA,TGCGCCAGCAGCTTGGCCCAGGGACAGGGAAGAAAATCCTACGAGCAGTACTTC,CASSLAQGQGRKSYEQYF
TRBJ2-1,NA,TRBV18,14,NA,TGTGCCAGCTCACCAAACGCCCGCGGCGGTGAGCAGTTCTTC,CASSPNARGGEQFF
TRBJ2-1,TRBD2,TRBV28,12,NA,TGTGCCAGCAGTTTATCTCTAGCGGTTCAGTTCTTC,CASSLSLAVQFF
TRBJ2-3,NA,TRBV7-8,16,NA,TGTGCCAGCAGCTTAGTACAGGGGGGGAACACAGATACGCAGTATTTT,CASSLVQGGNTDTQYF
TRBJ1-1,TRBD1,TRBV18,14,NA,TGTGCCAGCTCCCGTACCACAGGGGAGGTCGAAGCTTTCTTT,CASSRTTGEVEAFF
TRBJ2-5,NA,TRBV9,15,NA,TGTGCCAGCAGCCCCTGGGGGGGGCTGCAGGAGACCCAGTACTTC,CASSPWGGLQETQYF
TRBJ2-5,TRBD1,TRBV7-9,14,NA,TGTGCCAGCAACCAACAGGGGGCGCGGGAGACCCAGTACTTC,CASNQQGARETQYF
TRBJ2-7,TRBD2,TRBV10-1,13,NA,TGCGCCAGCAGGGTAGCGGGAGTCCACGAGCAGTACTTC,CASRVAGVHEQYF
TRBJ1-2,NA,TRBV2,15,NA,TGTGCCAGCAGTGTGGGGGGGGGAGCTAACTATGGCTACACCTTC,CASSVGGGANYGYTF
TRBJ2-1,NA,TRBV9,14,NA,TGTGCCAGCAGCCAGAGGCTCTCCAACAATGAGCAGTTCTTC,CASSQRLSNNEQFF
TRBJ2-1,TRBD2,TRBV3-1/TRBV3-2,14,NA,TGTGCCAGCAGGGGACTAGCGGAAAACAATGAGCAGTTCTTC,CASRGLAENNEQFF
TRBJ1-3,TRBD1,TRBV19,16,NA,TGTGCCAGTAGTAACCAGGGACAGAGCTCTGGAAACACCATATATTTT,CASSNQGQSSGNTIYF